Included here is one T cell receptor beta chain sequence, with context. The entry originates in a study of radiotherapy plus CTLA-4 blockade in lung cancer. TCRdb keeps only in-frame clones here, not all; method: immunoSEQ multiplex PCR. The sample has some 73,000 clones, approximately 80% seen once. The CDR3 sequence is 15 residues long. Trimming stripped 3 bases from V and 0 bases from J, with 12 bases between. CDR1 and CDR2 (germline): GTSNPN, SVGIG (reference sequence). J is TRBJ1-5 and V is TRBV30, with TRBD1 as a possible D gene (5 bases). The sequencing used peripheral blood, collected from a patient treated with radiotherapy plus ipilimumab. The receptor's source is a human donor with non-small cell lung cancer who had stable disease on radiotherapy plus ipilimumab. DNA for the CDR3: TGTGCCTGGAGCCCCACGGGGGATAGCAATCAGCCCCAGCATTTT. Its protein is CAWSPTGDSNQPQHF.